The next 7 T cell receptor beta chains were all read from a single sample in a study of shared clonotypes between healthy human individuals. Here immunoSEQ multiplex PCR was the method, and the copy in TCRdb shows in-frame clones only, minus some. The sample has some 2 million clones; about 94% are singletons. CD45RO negativity and positive selection for CCR7 defined naive CD8 cells, a population that excluded terminally differentiated effector memory CD45RA+ cells. Sequencing was done on a sample of naive CD8+ T cells sorted from blood. The receptors derive from a man younger than 35 in good health.

This rearrangement joins TRBV5-1 to TRBJ2-1; TRBD2 aligns across 11 bases. The CDR3 consists of 15 residues. In germline, CDR1 is SGHRS, CDR2 YFSETQ. V was clipped by 2 bases and J by 8 bases; unmatched bases: 6. The CDR3 DNA sequence: TGCGCCAGCAGCTTACGTAGCGGGAGGGGTTATGAGCAGTTCTTC. It specifies CASSLRSGRGYEQFF.

This clone has just one count. This specimen includes other DNA sequences encoding the same CDR3. The genes are TRBV30 and TRBJ2-3, with no clear D. V was clipped by 5 bases and J by 0 bases, with 6 bases between them. Per the germline V gene, CDR1 is GTSNPN and CDR2 is SVGIG (reference sequence). The CDR3 spans 12 residues. The CDR3 loop is CAWSISTDTQYF. The CDR3 nucleotides are TGTGCCTGGTCTATCAGCACAGATACGCAGTATTTT.

A note on this clone: Other DNA sequences in this specimen translate into the identical CDR3. This chain connects TRBV7-3 to TRBJ2-2, with unresolved D. This CDR3 contains 14 residues. V dropped 5 bases and J dropped 1 base, with 8 bases sitting between them. Germline CDR1 and CDR2: SGHTA and FQGTGA. This CDR3 reads CASSLYGNTGELFF. CDR3 DNA: TGTGCCAGCAGCCTGTACGGGAACACCGGGGAGCTGTTTTTT.

This chain uses TRBV18 with TRBJ2-3; possibly TRBD1 for D (6 bases). Germline assignment: CDR1 KGHSH and CDR2 LQKENI. This CDR3 contains 15 residues. V lost 2 bases and J lost 0, with 9 bases in between. The CDR3 spells CASSPTGLSTDTQYF. CDR3 nucleotide sequence: TGTGCCAGCTCACCAACAGGGCTTAGCACAGATACGCAGTATTTT.

On this clone itself: Distinct nucleotide sequences in the sample also encode this CDR3. The chain uses TRBV5-1 and TRBJ2-7; perhaps TRBD1 as D (6 bases). Looked up from germline, CDR1 is SGHRS and CDR2 is YFSETQ. The CDR3 extends over 14 amino acids. Trimming took off 0 bases at V and 2 bases at J, with 9 bases between the two ends. The CDR3 is CASSLGGRTYEQYF. The DNA for the CDR3 is TGCGCCAGCAGCTTGGGGGGGCGGACCTACGAGCAGTACTTC.

The table lists this clone with a few counts. This chain connects TRBV5-1 to TRBJ1-6, with D perhaps TRBD1 (5 bases). Germline V gene data show CDR1 as SGHRS and CDR2 as YFSETQ. The V end lost 0 bases, the J end lost 7 bases, and 14 bases lay between the germline ends. This CDR3 has 16 residues. The chain's CDR3 is CASSLGDSARNSPLHF. CDR3 coding DNA: TGCGCCAGCAGCTTGGGTGACAGCGCGAGGAATTCACCCCTCCACTTT.

This chain uses TRBV4-3 with TRBJ1-1; TRBD1 might be the D (5 bases). V was cut by 0 bases and J by 1 base, with 9 bases left in between. Looked up from germline, CDR1 is LGHNA and CDR2 is YSLEER. CDR3 length: 15 amino acids. CDR3 nucleotide sequence: TGCGCCAGCAGCCAAGATGGGGGGGAGAACACTGAAGCTTTCTTT. It codes for CASSQDGGENTEAFF.